This entry features one T cell receptor (beta chain) sequence. What it binds is not known. Because it lacks the conserved phenylalanine or tryptophan at the end, this CDR3 is likely a read error. CDR3 length: 15 amino acids. Trimming removed 3 bases from V and 0 bases from J, with 13 bases in between. Germline values: CDR1 SGDLS, CDR2 YYNGEE. The data originate from a study of CD8+CD57+ T cells in acquired aplastic anemia. Study details: Sorted cells (CD4+ and CD8+) yielded DNA amounts that averaged about 3.1 ug. Study-level findings and limits: Patients and controls shared some 29 CD8+ CDR3 sequences, which appeared highly expressed in patients and within their immunodominant clones.

By flow cytometry, patients selected for sequencing had shown an expansion of CD8+CD57+ cells. According to the study, genomic DNA was the template for TCR beta VDJ and CDR3 profiling. TCRdb re-derived calls from the reads in MiXCR, one entry per CDR3 protein. Of 200,000 to 250,000 distinct CDR3 sequences in the sample, around three fifths are singletons; the top ten hold roughly 61%. The TCR was taken from a human donor with aplastic anemia. The source material was sorted CD4+, CD8+, or CD8+CD57+ T cells (not recorded which) from PBMCs. The chain uses TRBV9 and TRBJ2-7, with a tentative D call TRBD2 (5 bases). The CDR3 region is CASSADGGSSYEQYS. CDR3 bases: TGTGCCAGCAGCGCTGATGGTGGGAGCTCCTACGAGCAGTACTCC.